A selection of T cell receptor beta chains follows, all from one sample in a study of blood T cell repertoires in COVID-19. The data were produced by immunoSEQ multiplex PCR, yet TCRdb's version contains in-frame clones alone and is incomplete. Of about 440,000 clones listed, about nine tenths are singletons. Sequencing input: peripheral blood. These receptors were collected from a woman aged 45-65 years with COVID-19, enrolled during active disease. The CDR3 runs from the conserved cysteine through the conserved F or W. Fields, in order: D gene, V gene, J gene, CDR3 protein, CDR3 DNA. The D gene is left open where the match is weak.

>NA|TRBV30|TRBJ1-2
CAWSGGQHYGYTF
TGTGCCTGGAGTGGGGGGCAGCACTATGGCTACACCTTC
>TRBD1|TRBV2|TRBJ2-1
CASHGTGGMNEQFF
TGTGCCAGCCACGGAACAGGGGGCATGAATGAGCAGTTCTTC
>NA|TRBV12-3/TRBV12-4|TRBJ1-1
CASSLVDDTEAFF
TGTGCCAGCAGTTTAGTAGATGACACTGAAGCTTTCTTT
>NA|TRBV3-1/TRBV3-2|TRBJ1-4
CASSQTATNEKLFF
TGTGCCAGCAGCCAGACAGCAACTAATGAAAAACTGTTTTTT
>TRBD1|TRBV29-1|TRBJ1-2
CSVGDRVDGYTF
TGCAGCGTTGGAGACAGGGTGGACGGCTACACCTTC
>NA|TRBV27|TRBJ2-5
CASSLSLGAPLTQYF
TGTGCCAGCAGCTTATCGCTCGGTGCCCCGTTGACCCAGTACTTC
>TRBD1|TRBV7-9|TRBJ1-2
CASSIGTADYGYTF
TGTGCCAGCAGCATTGGGACAGCCGATTATGGCTACACCTTC
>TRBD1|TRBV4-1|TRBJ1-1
CASSHADRGPEAFF
TGCGCCAGCAGCCACGCGGACAGGGGGCCTGAAGCTTTCTTT
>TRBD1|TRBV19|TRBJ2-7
CASSIGTGQTYEQYF
TGTGCCAGTAGTATTGGGACAGGACAGACCTACGAGCAGTACTTC
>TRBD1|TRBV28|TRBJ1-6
CAIRQGEESKNSPLHF
TGTGCCATTCGACAGGGCGAAGAATCGAAAAATTCACCCCTCCACTTT